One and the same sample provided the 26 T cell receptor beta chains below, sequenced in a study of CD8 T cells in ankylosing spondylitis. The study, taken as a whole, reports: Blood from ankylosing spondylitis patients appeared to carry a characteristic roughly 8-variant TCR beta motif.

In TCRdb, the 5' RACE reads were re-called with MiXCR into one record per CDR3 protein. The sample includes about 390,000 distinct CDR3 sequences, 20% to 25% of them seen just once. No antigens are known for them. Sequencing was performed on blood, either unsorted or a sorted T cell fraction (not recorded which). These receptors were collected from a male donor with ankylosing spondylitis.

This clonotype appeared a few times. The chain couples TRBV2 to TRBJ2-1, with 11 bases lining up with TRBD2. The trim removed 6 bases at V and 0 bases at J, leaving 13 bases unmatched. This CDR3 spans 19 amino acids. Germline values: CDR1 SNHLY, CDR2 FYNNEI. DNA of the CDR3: TGTGCCAGCAGCGCGACCGGGACTAGCGGACGGAGCTCCTACAATGAGCAGTTCTTC. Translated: CASSATGTSGRSSYNEQFF.

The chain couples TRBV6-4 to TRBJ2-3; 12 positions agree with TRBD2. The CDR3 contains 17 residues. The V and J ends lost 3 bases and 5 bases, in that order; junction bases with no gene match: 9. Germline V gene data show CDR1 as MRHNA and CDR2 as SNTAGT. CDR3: CASSEGLAGGPGDTQYF. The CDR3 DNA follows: TGTGCCAGCAGTGAAGGCCTAGCGGGAGGGCCTGGAGATACGCAGTATTTT.

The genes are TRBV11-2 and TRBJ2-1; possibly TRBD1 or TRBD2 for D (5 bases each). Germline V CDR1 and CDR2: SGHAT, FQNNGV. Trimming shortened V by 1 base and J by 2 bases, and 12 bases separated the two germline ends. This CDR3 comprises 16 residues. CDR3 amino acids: CASSLGGSVTYNEQFF. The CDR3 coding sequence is TGTGCCAGCAGCTTAGGGGGGAGTGTGACCTACAATGAGCAGTTCTTC.

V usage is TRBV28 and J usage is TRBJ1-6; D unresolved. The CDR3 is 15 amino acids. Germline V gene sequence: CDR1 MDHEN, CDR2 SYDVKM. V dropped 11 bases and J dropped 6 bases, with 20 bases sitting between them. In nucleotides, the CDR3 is TGTGCCGGGTCGACGACACCCCCCGCTAATTCACCCCTCCACTTT. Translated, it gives CAGSTTPPANSPLHF.

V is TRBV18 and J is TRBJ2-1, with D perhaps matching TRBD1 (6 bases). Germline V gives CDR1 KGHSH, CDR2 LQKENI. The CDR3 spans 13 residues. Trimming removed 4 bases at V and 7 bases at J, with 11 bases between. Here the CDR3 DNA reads TGTGCCAGCTCACGCTCAGGGGATAATGAGCAGTTCTTC. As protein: CASSRSGDNEQFF.

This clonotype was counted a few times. CDR3 nucleotide sequence: TGCAGTGCTAGTAAGGGCCTGCCAAGCTACGAGCAGTACTTC. Translation gives CSASKGLPSYEQYF. The rearrangement links TRBV20-1 to TRBJ2-7, with unresolved D. The germline V gene has CDR1 DFQATT and CDR2 SNEGSKA (reference sequence). The germline V and J ends were trimmed by 3 bases and 3 bases, with 15 bases remaining between them. The CDR3 runs 14 residues.

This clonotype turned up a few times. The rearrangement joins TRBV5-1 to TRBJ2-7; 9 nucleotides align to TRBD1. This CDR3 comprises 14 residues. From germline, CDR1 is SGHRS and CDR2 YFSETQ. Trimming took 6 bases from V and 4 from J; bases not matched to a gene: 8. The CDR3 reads CASTPGQGSYEQYF. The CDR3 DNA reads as TGCGCCAGCACACCGGGACAGGGAAGTTACGAGCAGTACTTC. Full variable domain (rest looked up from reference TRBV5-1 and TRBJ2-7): KAGVTQTPRYLIKTRGQQVTLSCSPISGHRSVSWYQQTPGQGLQFLFEYFSETQRNKGNFPGRFSGRQFSNSRSEMNVSTLELGDSALYLCASTPGQGSYEQYFGPGTRLTVT.

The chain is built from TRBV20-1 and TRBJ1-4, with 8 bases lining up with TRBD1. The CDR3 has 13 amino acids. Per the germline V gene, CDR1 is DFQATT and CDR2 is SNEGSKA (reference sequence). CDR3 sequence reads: CRAGGRLDEKLFF. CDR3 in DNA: TGCAGGGCAGGGGGCAGGCTGGATGAAAAACTGTTTTTT.

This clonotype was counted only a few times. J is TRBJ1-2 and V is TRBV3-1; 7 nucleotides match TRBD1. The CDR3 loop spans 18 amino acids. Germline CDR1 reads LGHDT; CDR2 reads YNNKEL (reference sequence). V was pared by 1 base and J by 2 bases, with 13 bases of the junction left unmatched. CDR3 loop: CASSQARPGQILNYGYTF. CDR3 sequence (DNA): TGTGCCAGCAGCCAAGCGAGGCCGGGACAGATTTTAAACTATGGCTACACCTTC.

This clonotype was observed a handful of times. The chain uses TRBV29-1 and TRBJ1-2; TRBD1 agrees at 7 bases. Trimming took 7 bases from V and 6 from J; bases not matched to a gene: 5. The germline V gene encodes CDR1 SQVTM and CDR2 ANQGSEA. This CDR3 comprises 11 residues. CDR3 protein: CSADRDHGYTF. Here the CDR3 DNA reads TGCAGCGCCGACAGGGACCATGGCTACACCTTC.

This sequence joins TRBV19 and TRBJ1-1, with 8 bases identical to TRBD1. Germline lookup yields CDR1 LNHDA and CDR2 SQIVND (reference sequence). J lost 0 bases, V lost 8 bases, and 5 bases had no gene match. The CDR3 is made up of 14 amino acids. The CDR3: CASGTGLMNTEAFF. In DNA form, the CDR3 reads TGTGCCAGTGGGACAGGACTCATGAACACTGAAGCTTTCTTT.

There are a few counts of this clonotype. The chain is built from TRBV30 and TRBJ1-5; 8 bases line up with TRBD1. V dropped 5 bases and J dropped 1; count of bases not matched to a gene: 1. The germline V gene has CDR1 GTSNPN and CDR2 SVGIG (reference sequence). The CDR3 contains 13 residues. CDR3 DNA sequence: TGTGCCTGGGGGGACAGGAGCAATCAGCCCCAGCATTTT. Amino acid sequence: CAWGDRSNQPQHF.

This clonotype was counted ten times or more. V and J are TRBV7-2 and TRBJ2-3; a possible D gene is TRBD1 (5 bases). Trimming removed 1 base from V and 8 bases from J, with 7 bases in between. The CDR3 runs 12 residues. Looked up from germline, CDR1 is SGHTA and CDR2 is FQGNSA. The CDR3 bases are TGTGCCAGCAGCTTAGAAAGGGGTACGCAGTATTTT. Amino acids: CASSLERGTQYF. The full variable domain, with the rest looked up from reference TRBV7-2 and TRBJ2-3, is GAGVSQSPSNKVTEKGKDVELRCDPISGHTALYWYRQSLGQGLEFLIYFQGNSAPDKSGLPSDRFSAERTGGSVSTLTIQRTQQEDSAVYLCASSLERGTQYFGPGTRLTVL.

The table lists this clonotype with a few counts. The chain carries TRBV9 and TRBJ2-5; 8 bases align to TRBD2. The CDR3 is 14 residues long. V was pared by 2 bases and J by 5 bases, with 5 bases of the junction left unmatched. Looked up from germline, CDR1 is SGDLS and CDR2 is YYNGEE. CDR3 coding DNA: TGTGCCAGCAGCGTCGGACTAGCTCGCGAGACCCAGTACTTC. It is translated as CASSVGLARETQYF.

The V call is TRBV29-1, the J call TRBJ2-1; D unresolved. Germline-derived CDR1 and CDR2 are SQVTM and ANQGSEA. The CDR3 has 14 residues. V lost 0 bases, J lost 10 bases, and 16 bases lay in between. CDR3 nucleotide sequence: TGCAGCGTTGAAGAAAAGGCCGTCCATAGGGAGCAGTTCTTC. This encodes CSVEEKAVHREQFF.

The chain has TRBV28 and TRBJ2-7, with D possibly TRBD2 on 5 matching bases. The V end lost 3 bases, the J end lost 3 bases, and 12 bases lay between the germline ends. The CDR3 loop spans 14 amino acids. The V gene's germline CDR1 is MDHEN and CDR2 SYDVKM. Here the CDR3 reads CASSLSSQLYEQYF. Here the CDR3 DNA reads TGTGCCAGCAGTTTGTCTAGCCAACTCTACGAGCAGTACTTC.

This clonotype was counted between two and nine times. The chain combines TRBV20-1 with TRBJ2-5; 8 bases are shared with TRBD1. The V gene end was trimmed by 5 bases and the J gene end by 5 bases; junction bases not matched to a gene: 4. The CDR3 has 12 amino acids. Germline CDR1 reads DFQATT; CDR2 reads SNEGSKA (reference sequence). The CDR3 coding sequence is TGCAGTGCTGTCACAGGGGGGGAGACCCAGTACTTC. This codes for CSAVTGGETQYF.

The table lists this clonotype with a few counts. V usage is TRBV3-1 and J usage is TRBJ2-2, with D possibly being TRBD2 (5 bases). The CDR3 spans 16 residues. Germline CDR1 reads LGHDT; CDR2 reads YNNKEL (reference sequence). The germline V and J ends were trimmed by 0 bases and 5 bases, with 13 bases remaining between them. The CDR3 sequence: CASSQELAVDTGELFF. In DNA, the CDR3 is TGTGCCAGCAGCCAAGAGCTAGCCGTGGATACCGGGGAGCTGTTTTTT.

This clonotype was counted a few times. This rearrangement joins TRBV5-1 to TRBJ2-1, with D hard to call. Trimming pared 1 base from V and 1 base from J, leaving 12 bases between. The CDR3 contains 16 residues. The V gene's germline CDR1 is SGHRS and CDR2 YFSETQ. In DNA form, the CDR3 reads TGCGCCAGCAGCTTGAACGGCCCTCGATCCTACAATGAGCAGTTCTTC. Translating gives CASSLNGPRSYNEQFF.

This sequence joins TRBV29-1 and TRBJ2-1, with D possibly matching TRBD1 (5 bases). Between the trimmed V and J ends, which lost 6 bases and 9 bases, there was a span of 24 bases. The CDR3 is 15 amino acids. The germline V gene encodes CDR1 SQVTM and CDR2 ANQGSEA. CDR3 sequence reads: CSVDPAGRVAGEQFF. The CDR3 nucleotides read TGCAGCGTCGATCCGGCTGGCAGGGTGGCTGGTGAGCAGTTCTTC.

In DNA form, the CDR3 reads TGTGCCAGCGTACTAGCGGCGTCTTCCCTCTACGAGCAGTACTTC. Its protein product is CASVLAASSLYEQYF. The chain links TRBV28 to TRBJ2-7; 8 bases fit TRBD2. The germline CDR1 and CDR2 sequences are MDHEN and SYDVKM. The CDR3 sequence is 15 residues long. The trim removed 8 bases at V and 3 bases at J, leaving 12 bases unmatched. Based on the CDR3 plus reference TRBV28 and TRBJ2-7, the full variable domain is DVKVTQSSRYLVKRTGEKVFLECVQDMDHENMFWYRQDPGLGLRLIYFSYDVKMKEKGDIPEGYSVSREKKERFSLILESASTNQTSMYLCASVLAASSLYEQYFGPGTRLTVT.

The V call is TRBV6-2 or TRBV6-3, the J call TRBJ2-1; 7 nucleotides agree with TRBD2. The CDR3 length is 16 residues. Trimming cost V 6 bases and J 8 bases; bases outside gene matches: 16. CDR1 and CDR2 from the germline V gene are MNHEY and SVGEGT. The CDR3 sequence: CASRPSSGRPRDEQFF. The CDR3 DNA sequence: TGTGCCAGCAGGCCATCTAGCGGCCGACCCCGGGATGAGCAGTTCTTC.

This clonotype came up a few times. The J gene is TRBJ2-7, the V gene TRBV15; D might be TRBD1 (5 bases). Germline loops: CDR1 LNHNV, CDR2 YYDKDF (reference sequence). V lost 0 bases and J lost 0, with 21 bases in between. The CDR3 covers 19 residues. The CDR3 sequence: CATSRDQGIWTVPSYEQYF. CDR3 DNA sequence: TGTGCCACCAGCAGAGATCAGGGAATTTGGACGGTACCCTCCTACGAGCAGTACTTC.

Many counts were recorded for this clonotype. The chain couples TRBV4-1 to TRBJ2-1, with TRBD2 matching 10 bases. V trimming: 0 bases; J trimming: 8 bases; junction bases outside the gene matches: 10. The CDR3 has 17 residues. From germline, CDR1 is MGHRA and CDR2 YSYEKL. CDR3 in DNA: TGCGCCAGCAGCCAAGATCTTTCAGCGGGAGGGGGCGATGAGCAGTTCTTC. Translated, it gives CASSQDLSAGGGDEQFF.

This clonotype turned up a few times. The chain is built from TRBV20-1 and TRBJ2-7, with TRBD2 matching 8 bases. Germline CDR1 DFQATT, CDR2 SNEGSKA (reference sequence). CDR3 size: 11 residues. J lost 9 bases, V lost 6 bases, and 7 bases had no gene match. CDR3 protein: CSARAGEAQYF. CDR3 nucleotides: TGCAGTGCCCGAGCGGGGGAAGCGCAGTACTTC.

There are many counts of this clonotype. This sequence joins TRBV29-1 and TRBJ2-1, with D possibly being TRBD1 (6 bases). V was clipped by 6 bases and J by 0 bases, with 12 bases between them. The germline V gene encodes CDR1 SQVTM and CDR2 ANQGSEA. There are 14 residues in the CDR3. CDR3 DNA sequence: TGCAGCGTAACAGGGAGAAACTCCTACAATGAGCAGTTCTTC. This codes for CSVTGRNSYNEQFF.